This T cell receptor (beta chain) was documented in a study of blood T cell repertoires in COVID-19. Notes on this clone: Other DNA sequences in the same sample also yield this CDR3.

The CDR3 is made up of 14 amino acids. Germline values: CDR1 LNHDA, CDR2 SQIVND (reference sequence). The V and J ends lost 3 bases and 2 bases, in that order; junction bases with no gene match: 2. Source study methods: Counts of nucleated cells, estimated from reference gene primer amplification, were obtained. TCRdb's table, derived via immunoSEQ multiplex PCR, lists solely in-frame clones and lacks some. V, J and clone size are taken as reported in that table, and D and trimming were inferred from the DNA itself. This sample has roughly 110,000 clones; roughly 89% occur once, and the top ten carry about 20%.

This chain links TRBV19 with TRBJ1-2, with 8 bases lining up with TRBD1. What was sequenced was peripheral blood. This receptor was identified in a human donor with acute or convalescent COVID-19. The donor label of this sample is uncertain. CDR3 region: CASSIRGQNYGYTF. The CDR3 DNA is TGTGCCAGTAGTATCAGGGGGCAAAACTATGGCTACACCTTC.